Here is one T cell receptor beta chain with its context. This specimen belongs to a study of blood T cell repertoires in COVID-19. Turning to the study itself: Samples representing acute and convalescent COVID-19 were sourced from the United States, Italy and Spain. Sources were T cells, B-cell-depleted T cells, or PBMCs; the material itself was cDNA or gDNA.

The CDR3 has 18 residues. With V trimmed by 2 bases and J by 6 bases, 16 bases remained unmatched. The germline V gene encodes CDR1 MNHEY and CDR2 SVGEGT. As processed by the authors: Cell counts per sample came from amplifying reference gene primers. The protocol was immunoSEQ multiplex PCR, while the TCRdb copy is restricted to in-frame clones and leaves out a portion. V and J calls and clone size follow that table, whereas D and trimming were derived from the DNA. The sample carries more than 200,000 clones, roughly 82% recorded once. This chain uses TRBV6-2 or TRBV6-3 with TRBJ1-2, with TRBD1 matching over 9 bases. This clonotype was obtained from a woman in her forties who had recovered from COVID-19. Sequencing used peripheral blood. CDR3 region: CASSYGDRATGLYDGYTF. The CDR3, as DNA: TGTGCCAGCAGTTACGGGGACAGGGCGACCGGGCTTTATGATGGCTACACCTTC.